This T cell receptor beta chain was retrieved from a study of Graves' ophthalmopathy and Graves' hyperthyroidism. General study results and limits: The blood repertoire also included most expanded thyroid clonotypes above 0.001 frequency. The model's prediction of ophthalmopathy progression had 70.59% sensitivity and less than 75% specificity.

Included hyperthyroidism patients were aged 18 to 65 and newly diagnosed (under 2 months' duration). This clonotype was seen only once. Its antigen is not known. For repertoire sequencing, the TCR beta CDR3 regions were amplified from RNA transcripts. An initial RT-PCR round employing HTBI primers preceded a second-round multiplex PCR. TCRdb reanalysed the multiplex PCR reads using MiXCR and keeps one entry per CDR3 protein. The table shows more than 1,000,000 distinct CDR3 sequences, with roughly two fifths occurring only once. Germline loops: CDR1 MNHEY, CDR2 SVGAGI. This CDR3 is 14 amino acids long. J was trimmed by 7 bases and V by 2 bases; bases with no gene match: 7.

Sequencing was carried out using peripheral blood or thyroid tissue (not recorded which). The genes are TRBV6-5 and TRBJ1-2, with 7 bases that match TRBD1. This sequence originates from an adult man with Graves' hyperthyroidism. This chain's CDR3 is CASSYIGGNVGYTF. CDR3 sequence (DNA): TGTGCCAGCAGTTACATAGGGGGCAATGTTGGCTACACCTTC.